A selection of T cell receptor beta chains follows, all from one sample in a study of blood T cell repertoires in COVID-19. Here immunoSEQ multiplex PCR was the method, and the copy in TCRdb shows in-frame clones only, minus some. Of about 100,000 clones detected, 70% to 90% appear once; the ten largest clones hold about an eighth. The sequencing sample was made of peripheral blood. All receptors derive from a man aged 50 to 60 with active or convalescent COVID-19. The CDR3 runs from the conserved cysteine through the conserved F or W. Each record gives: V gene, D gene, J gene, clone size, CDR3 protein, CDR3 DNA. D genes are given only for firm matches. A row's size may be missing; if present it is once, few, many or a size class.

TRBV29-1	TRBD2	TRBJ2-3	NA	CSAPGLAGELDTQYF	TGCAGCGCACCGGGACTAGCGGGAGAATTGGATACGCAGTATTTT
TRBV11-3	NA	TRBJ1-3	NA	CASSLDSGSGNTIYF	TGTGCCAGCAGCTTAGATAGCGGCTCTGGAAACACCATATATTTT
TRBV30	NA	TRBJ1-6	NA	CAWRITGWDNNSPLHF	TGTGCCTGGAGAATCACAGGGTGGGACAATAATTCACCCCTCCACTTT
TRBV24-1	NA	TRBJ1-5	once	CATSDEKWGGPQHF	TGTGCCACCAGTGACGAGAAATGGGGCGGGCCCCAGCATTTT
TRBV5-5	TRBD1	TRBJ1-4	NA	CASSLLGQVNEKLFF	TGTGCCAGCAGCTTGTTGGGACAGGTTAATGAAAAACTGTTTTTT
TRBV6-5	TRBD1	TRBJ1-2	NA	CASRMTGLSGYTF	TGTGCCAGCAGGATGACAGGGCTCAGTGGCTACACCTTC
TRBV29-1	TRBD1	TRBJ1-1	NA	CSVGGQGENTEAFF	TGCAGCGTTGGGGGACAGGGGGAGAACACTGAAGCTTTCTTT
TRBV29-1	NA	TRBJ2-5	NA	CSLGSGLGKTQYF	TGCAGCTTAGGAAGTGGGCTCGGGAAGACCCAGTACTTC
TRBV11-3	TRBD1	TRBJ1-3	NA	CASSRLGDSVWNTIYF	TGTGCCAGCAGCCGCTTGGGGGACAGCGTCTGGAACACCATATATTTT
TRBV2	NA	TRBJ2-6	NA	CASSATDSGANVLTF	TGTGCCAGCAGTGCGACAGACTCTGGGGCCAACGTCCTGACTTTC
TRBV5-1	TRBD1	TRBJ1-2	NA	CASNRDSSYGYTF	TGCGCCAGTAACCGGGACAGTTCCTATGGCTACACCTTC
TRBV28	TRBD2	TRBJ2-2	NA	CASRELGGRNTGELFF	TGTGCCAGCAGGGAATTGGGGGGGAGAAACACCGGGGAGCTGTTTTTT
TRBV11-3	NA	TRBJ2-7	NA	CASSLGGGTSYEQYF	TGTGCCAGCAGCTTAGGAGGGGGTACCTCCTACGAGCAGTACTTC
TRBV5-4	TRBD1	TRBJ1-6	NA	CASSLGRGTGENLRPLHF	TGTGCCAGCAGCTTGGGCCGTGGGACAGGGGAGAATTTGCGGCCCCTCCACTTT
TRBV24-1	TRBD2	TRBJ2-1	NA	CATSDLSAGGSNEQFF	TGTGCCACCAGTGATTTATCAGCGGGAGGTTCGAATGAGCAGTTCTTC
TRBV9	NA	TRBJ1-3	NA	CASSVLGAGKNTIYF	TGTGCCAGCAGCGTACTGGGGGCAGGGAAGAACACCATATATTTT
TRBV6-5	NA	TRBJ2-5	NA	CASSYSWGEETQYF	TGTGCCAGCAGTTACTCCTGGGGGGAAGAGACCCAGTACTTC
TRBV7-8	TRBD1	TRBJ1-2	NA	CASTGGLGGYTF	TGTGCCAGCACAGGGGGCCTGGGTGGCTACACCTTC
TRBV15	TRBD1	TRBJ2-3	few	CATSRGQGAPRTDTQYF	TGTGCCACCAGCAGGGGACAGGGGGCTCCCCGAACAGATACGCAGTATTTT
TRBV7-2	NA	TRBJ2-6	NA	CASSLPGFLSGANVLTF	TGTGCCAGCAGCTTGCCAGGCTTTCTCTCTGGGGCCAACGTCCTGACTTTC
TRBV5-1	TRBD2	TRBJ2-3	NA	CASSPYLAGGNTDTQYF	TGCGCCAGCAGCCCCTATTTAGCGGGAGGCAACACAGATACGCAGTATTTT
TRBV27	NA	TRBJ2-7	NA	CASSTTPTSFNEQYF	TGTGCCAGCAGCACAACCCCAACTAGTTTCAACGAGCAGTACTTC
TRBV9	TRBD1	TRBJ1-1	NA	CASSVSIGQGEESEAFF	TGTGCCAGCAGCGTTTCAATAGGGCAGGGGGAGGAATCTGAAGCTTTCTTT
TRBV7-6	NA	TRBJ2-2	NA	CASSLEGDTGELFF	TGTGCCAGCAGCTTAGAGGGGGACACCGGGGAGCTGTTTTTT
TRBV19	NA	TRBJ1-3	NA	CASKRVSGNTIYF	TGTGCCAGTAAGCGAGTCTCTGGAAACACCATATATTTT
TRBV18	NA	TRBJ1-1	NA	CASSLDPGAANTEAFF	TGTGCCAGCTCACTAGACCCAGGGGCAGCTAACACTGAAGCTTTCTTT
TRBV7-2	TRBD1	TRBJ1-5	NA	CASSLGGRGQPQHF	TGTGCCAGCAGCTTAGGGGGCAGGGGGCAGCCCCAGCATTTT
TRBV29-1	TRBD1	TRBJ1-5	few	CSVGQDSNQPQHF	TGCAGCGTCGGACAGGATAGCAATCAGCCCCAGCATTTT
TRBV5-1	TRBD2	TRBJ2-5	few	CASSLGLAGGVETQYF	TGCGCCAGCAGCTTGGGACTAGCGGGAGGTGTGGAGACCCAGTACTTC
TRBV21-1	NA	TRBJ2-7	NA	CASILEVGVLRYEQYF	TGTGCCAGCATCTTAGAGGTAGGGGTATTACGCTACGAGCAGTACTTC
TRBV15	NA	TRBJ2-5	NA	CATSSTADPNRETQYF	TGTGCCACCAGCAGCACCGCGGATCCCAACCGGGAGACCCAGTACTTC
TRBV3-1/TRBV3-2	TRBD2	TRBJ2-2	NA	CASSQDPRLAHTGELFF	TGTGCCAGCAGCCAAGATCCGAGACTAGCACACACCGGGGAGCTGTTTTTT
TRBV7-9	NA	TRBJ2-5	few	CASSLDRQETQYF	TGTGCCAGCAGCTTAGATAGACAAGAGACCCAGTACTTC
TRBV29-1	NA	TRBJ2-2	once	CSVDRNGAGELFF	TGCAGCGTTGATCGGAACGGAGCCGGGGAGCTGTTTTTT
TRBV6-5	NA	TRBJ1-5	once	CASRTGLYQPQHF	TGTGCCAGCAGGACCGGGTTGTATCAGCCCCAGCATTTT
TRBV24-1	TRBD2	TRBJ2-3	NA	CATSDPSGEGSTDTQYF	TGTGCCACCAGTGACCCTAGTGGGGAGGGGAGCACAGATACGCAGTATTTT
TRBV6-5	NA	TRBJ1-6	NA	CASRVGNSPLHF	TGTGCCAGCCGGGTTGGCAATTCACCCCTCCACTTT
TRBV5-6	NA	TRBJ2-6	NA	CASSFTGMSGANVLTF	TGTGCCAGCAGCTTTACAGGGATGAGTGGGGCCAACGTCCTGACTTTC
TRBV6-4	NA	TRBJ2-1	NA	CASSVMGTSIYNEQFF	TGTGCCAGCAGTGTAATGGGTACTAGCATCTACAATGAGCAGTTCTTC
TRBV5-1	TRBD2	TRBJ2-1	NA	CASSRTSGSRVQFF	TGCGCCAGCAGCCGGACTAGCGGGAGCCGGGTGCAGTTCTTC
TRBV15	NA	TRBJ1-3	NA	CATSRASGDTIYF	TGTGCCACCAGCAGAGCGTCCGGTGACACCATATATTTT
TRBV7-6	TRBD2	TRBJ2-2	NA	CASSSPGGVGTGELFF	TGTGCCAGCAGCTCCCCGGGGGGGGTTGGCACCGGGGAGCTGTTTTTT
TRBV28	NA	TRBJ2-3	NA	CASSTDFYTDTQYF	TGTGCCAGCAGTACCGATTTCTACACAGATACGCAGTATTTT
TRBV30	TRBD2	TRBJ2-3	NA	CAWSGTSAHSTDTQYF	TGTGCCTGGAGTGGTACTAGCGCCCACAGCACAGATACGCAGTATTTT
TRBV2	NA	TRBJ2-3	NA	CASNGRRADTQYF	TGTGCCAGCAATGGGAGAAGAGCAGATACGCAGTATTTT
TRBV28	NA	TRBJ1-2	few	CASRSLGGSSYGYTF	TGTGCCAGCAGAAGTCTTGGGGGGTCATCCTATGGCTACACCTTC
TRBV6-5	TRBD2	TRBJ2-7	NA	CASSPRTSGNYEQYF	TGTGCCAGCAGTCCAAGGACTAGCGGAAACTACGAGCAGTACTTC
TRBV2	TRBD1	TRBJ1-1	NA	CASSALDRGAFF	TGTGCCAGCAGTGCTTTGGACAGGGGAGCTTTCTTT
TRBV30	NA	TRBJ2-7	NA	CAWSSGHSYEQYF	TGTGCCTGGAGCTCCGGACACTCCTACGAGCAGTACTTC
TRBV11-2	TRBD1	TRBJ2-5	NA	CASSRDRDETQYF	TGTGCCAGCAGCCGCGACAGGGATGAGACCCAGTACTTC
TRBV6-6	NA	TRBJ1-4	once	CASSYSTEYKLFF	TGTGCCAGCAGTTACTCGACAGAATATAAACTGTTTTTT
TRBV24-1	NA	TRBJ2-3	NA	CATSDLNFASTDTQYF	TGTGCCACCAGTGATCTAAACTTTGCTAGCACAGATACGCAGTATTTT
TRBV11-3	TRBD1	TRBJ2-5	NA	CASSPLLGTGEEETQYF	TGTGCCAGCAGCCCACTATTAGGGACAGGGGAGGAAGAGACCCAGTACTTC
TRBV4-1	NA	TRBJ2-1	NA	CASSRPQGNEQFF	TGCGCCAGCAGCCGACCACAGGGAAATGAGCAGTTCTTC
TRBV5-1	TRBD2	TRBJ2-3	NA	CASKATSGGGDTQYF	TGCGCCAGCAAAGCGACTAGCGGGGGAGGGGATACGCAGTATTTT
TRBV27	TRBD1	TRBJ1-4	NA	CASSPTGTGLANEKLFF	TGTGCCAGCAGTCCGACCGGGACAGGGTTGGCTAATGAAAAACTGTTTTTT